The TCR beta chain described here comes from a study of blood T cell repertoires in COVID-19. Participant age was roughly 18 to 100 years, and participants resided in approximately 25 US areas. Participant-reported clinical history was the basis for cohort assignment. Cohort 3 recovered donors had two negative PCRs, clearance, or symptom resolution. This CDR3 is built from 16 residues. Germline V gives CDR1 MGHDK, CDR2 SYGVNS. V lost 5 bases, J lost 2 bases, and 19 bases lay in between. As processed by the authors: Amplifying reference gene primers gave estimates of nucleated cell counts. The protocol was immunoSEQ multiplex PCR, while the TCRdb copy is restricted to in-frame clones and leaves out a portion. V and J calls plus clone size are reproduced from that table; the DNA served to infer D and trimming. This sample has 400,000 or so clones, with roughly 91% found just once.

This receptor was identified in a man aged 18 to 30 who had recovered from COVID-19. J is TRBJ2-7 and V is TRBV25-1, with D possibly being TRBD1 (5 bases). Sequencing input: PBMCs or T cells enriched from blood (not recorded which). Here the CDR3 DNA reads TGTGCCAGCAGTCCCGTCGGCACGACAGCTGCCTACGAGCAGTACTTC. It specifies CASSPVGTTAAYEQYF.